A selection of T cell receptor beta chains follows, all from one sample in a study of blood T cells in healthy people across ages. TCRdb called the 5' RACE reads again in MiXCR, with one record for every CDR3 protein. The table includes under 800,000 distinct CDR3 sequences, roughly 21% detected once. The sequenced sample consisted of blood. The receptor source for this set is a man aged 70-80 years in good health. Both conserved end residues are part of each CDR3.

J: TRBJ1-2; length: 14; V: TRBV2; CDR3: CASSEGGRSYGYTF
J: TRBJ2-7; length: 20; V: TRBV4-3; CDR3: CASSERPAGASISPPYEQYF
J: TRBJ2-3; length: 14; V: TRBV10-3; CDR3: CAISIQGARDTQYF
J: TRBJ1-5; length: 13; V: TRBV20-1; CDR3: CSAITGGNQPQHF
J: -; length: 15; V: TRBV6-6; CDR3: CASSYSEQEGKTQYF
J: TRBJ1-1; length: 12; V: TRBV12-3/TRBV12-4; CDR3: CASKGTVAEAFF
J: -; length: 13; V: TRBV3-1; CDR3: CASSQITGGEQYF
J: TRBJ2-2; length: 14; V: TRBV12-3/TRBV12-4; CDR3: CASIRGGDTGELFF
J: TRBJ2-7; length: 15; V: TRBV7-2; CDR3: CASSPWGTGEKEQYF
J: TRBJ1-1; length: 16; V: TRBV29-1; CDR3: CSVVRSAGAGDTEAFF
J: TRBJ2-3; length: 20; V: TRBV7-3; CDR3: CASSLRSLTGTGGKTDTQYF
J: TRBJ2-1; length: 15; V: TRBV7-2; CDR3: CASSLAVAAYNEQFF
J: TRBJ2-5; length: 15; V: TRBV10-3; CDR3: CAISESGGGRNEQYF
J: -; length: 16; V: TRBV4-2; CDR3: CASSQVSSRSSYEQYF
J: TRBJ2-1; length: 13; V: TRBV20-1; CDR3: CSARGPGYNEQFF
J: TRBJ2-5; length: 13; V: TRBV20-1; CDR3: CSARWSPGETQYF
J: TRBJ2-2; length: 14; V: TRBV5-1; CDR3: CASSLNTGTGELFF
J: TRBJ1-2; length: 12; V: TRBV12-3/TRBV12-4; CDR3: CASSSGEYGYTF
J: TRBJ2-2; length: 15; V: TRBV12-3/TRBV12-4; CDR3: CASRPSGRNTGELFF
J: TRBJ2-5; length: 16; V: TRBV5-1; CDR3: CASSLAVAGVKETQYF
J: TRBJ2-2; length: 14; V: TRBV5-5; CDR3: CASSWQGETGELFF
J: TRBJ1-2; length: 14; V: TRBV28; CDR3: CASSQGSGNYGYTF
J: TRBJ2-7; length: 13; V: TRBV12-3/TRBV12-4; CDR3: CASSGQSAYEQYF
J: TRBJ2-5; length: 15; V: TRBV23-1; CDR3: CASSQSTGIGLTQYF
J: TRBJ2-6; length: 17; V: TRBV5-1; CDR3: CASSLTGGASGANVLTF
J: TRBJ1-2; length: 13; V: TRBV5-4; CDR3: CASSFTRTYGYTF
J: TRBJ2-1; length: 14; V: TRBV14; CDR3: CASSRRQGYNEQFF
J: TRBJ2-1; length: 16; V: TRBV7-9; CDR3: CASSLGPHGDYNEQFF
J: TRBJ2-7; length: 14; V: TRBV20-1; CDR3: CSARRQASSYEQYF
J: TRBJ2-5; length: 12; V: TRBV20-1; CDR3: CSARQGKETQYF
J: -; length: 16; V: TRBV20-1; CDR3: CSARGQGTSGSYEQYF
J: -; length: 14; V: TRBV3-1; CDR3: CASSRPGVTDEQFF
J: TRBJ2-4; length: 15; V: TRBV12-3/TRBV12-4; CDR3: CASSLTRTAKNIQYF
J: TRBJ2-1; length: 14; V: TRBV29-1; CDR3: CSVGYQGEYNEQFF
J: TRBJ2-5; length: 16; V: TRBV4-2; CDR3: CASSQLLAGSQETQYF
J: TRBJ2-7; length: 15; V: TRBV10-3; CDR3: CAISGGTPSDHEQYF
J: TRBJ1-3; length: 12; V: TRBV29-1; CDR3: CSVDGSGNTIYF
J: -; length: 13; V: TRBV20-1; CDR3: CSASRTDSYEQYF
J: TRBJ1-5; length: 14; V: TRBV6-5; CDR3: CASSSGSPNQPQHF
J: TRBJ2-1; length: 13; V: TRBV20-1; CDR3: CSARDGQGYEQFF
J: -; length: 14; V: TRBV5-6; CDR3: CASSRPRQSETQYF
J: TRBJ1-1; length: 14; V: TRBV9; CDR3: CASSVGTGGTEAFF
J: TRBJ2-3; length: 16; V: TRBV10-3; CDR3: CAISGSAGSGADTQYF
J: TRBJ1-2; length: 15; V: TRBV18; CDR3: CASSPGTGGNYGYTF
J: TRBJ1-5; length: 12; V: TRBV28; CDR3: CASSARSLPQHF
J: TRBJ1-2; length: 13; V: TRBV6-1; CDR3: CASSDRSFYGYTF
J: -; length: 18; V: TRBV11-2; CDR3: CASSLAPAALAGLYEQYF
J: TRBJ2-1; length: 16; V: TRBV11-1; CDR3: CASSLTASGSYNEQFF
J: TRBJ2-3; length: 15; V: TRBV5-4; CDR3: CASSYGTAVTDTQYF
J: TRBJ2-2; length: 16; V: TRBV5-1; CDR3: CASSLIGSLGTGELFF
J: TRBJ2-1; length: 12; V: TRBV20-1; CDR3: CSARMGGTGHFF
J: TRBJ2-5; length: 15; V: TRBV5-1; CDR3: CASSLEAGLVKTQYF
J: TRBJ2-5; length: 14; V: TRBV6-2/TRBV6-3; CDR3: CASSYSGPVGEQYF
J: TRBJ2-4; length: 11; V: TRBV6-5; CDR3: CASSHVWVQYF
J: -; length: 16; V: TRBV27; CDR3: CASSNLRQGAPYEQYF
J: TRBJ2-7; length: 14; V: TRBV7-9; CDR3: CASSLEEGANEQYF
J: TRBJ2-5; length: 14; V: TRBV6-6; CDR3: CASSVRGPQETQYF
J: TRBJ2-1; length: 12; V: TRBV7-3; CDR3: CASSSGTGGQFF